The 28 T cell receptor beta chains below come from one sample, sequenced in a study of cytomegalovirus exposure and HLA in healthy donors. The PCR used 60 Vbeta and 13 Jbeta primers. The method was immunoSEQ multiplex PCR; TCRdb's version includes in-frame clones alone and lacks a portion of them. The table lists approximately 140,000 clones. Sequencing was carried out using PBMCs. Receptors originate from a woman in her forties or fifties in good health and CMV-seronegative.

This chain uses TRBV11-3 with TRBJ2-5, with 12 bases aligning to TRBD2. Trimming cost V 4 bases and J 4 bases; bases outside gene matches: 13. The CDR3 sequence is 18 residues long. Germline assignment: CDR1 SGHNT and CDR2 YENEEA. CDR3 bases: TGTGCCAGCAGCTCGTGGACTAGCGGGGTTCCCGCAGGAGAGACCCAGTACTTC. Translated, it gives CASSSWTSGVPAGETQYF.

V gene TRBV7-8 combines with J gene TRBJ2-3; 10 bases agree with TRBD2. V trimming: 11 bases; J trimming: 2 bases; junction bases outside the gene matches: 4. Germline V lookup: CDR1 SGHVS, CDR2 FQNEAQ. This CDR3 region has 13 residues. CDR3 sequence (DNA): TGTGCCTGTAGCGGGGGGCCCACAGATACGCAGTATTTT. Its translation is CACSGGPTDTQYF.

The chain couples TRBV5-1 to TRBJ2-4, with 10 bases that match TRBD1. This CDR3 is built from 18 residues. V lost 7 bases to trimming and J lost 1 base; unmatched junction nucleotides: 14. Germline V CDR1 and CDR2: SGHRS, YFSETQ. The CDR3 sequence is CASGDGTGAWGAKNIQYF. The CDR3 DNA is TGCGCCAGCGGGGACGGGACAGGGGCCTGGGGCGCCAAAAACATTCAGTACTTC.

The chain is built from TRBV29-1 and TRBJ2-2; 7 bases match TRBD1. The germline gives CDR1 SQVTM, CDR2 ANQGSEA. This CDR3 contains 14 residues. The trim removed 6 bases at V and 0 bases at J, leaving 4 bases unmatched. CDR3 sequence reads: CSVGDRANTGELFF. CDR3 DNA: TGCAGCGTCGGTGACAGGGCGAACACCGGGGAGCTGTTTTTT.

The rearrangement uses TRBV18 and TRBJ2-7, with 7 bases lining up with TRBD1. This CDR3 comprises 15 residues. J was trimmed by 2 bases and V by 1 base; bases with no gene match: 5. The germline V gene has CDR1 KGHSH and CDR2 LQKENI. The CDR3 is CASSPLARGTYEQYF. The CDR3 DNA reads TGTGCCAGCTCACCACTAGCCAGGGGGACCTACGAGCAGTACTTC. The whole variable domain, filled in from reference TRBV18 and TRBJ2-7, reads NAGVMQNPRHLVRRRGQEARLRCSPMKGHSHVYWYRQLPEEGLKFMVYLQKENIIDESGMPKERFSAEFPKEGPSILRIQQVVRGDSAAYFCASSPLARGTYEQYFGPGTRLTVT.

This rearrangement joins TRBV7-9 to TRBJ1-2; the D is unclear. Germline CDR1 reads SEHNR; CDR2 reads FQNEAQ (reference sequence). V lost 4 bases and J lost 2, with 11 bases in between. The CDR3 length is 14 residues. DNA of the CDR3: TGTGCCAGCAGCTCTCCGGGAGGAAACTATGGCTACACCTTC. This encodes CASSSPGGNYGYTF.

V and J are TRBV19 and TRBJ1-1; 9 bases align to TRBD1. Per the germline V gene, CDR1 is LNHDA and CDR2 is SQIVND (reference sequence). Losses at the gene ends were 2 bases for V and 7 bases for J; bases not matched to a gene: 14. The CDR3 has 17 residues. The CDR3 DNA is TGTGCCAGTAGTATATCGTCCGGGACAGGGTCCTTTGATGAAGCTTTCTTT. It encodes CASSISSGTGSFDEAFF.

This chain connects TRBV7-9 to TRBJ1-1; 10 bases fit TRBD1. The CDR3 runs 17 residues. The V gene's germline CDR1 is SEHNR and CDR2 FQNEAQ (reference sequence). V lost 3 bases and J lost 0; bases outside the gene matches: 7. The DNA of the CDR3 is TGTGCCAGCAGCTTCCGGGACAGGGGTCGCATGAACACTGAAGCTTTCTTT. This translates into CASSFRDRGRMNTEAFF.

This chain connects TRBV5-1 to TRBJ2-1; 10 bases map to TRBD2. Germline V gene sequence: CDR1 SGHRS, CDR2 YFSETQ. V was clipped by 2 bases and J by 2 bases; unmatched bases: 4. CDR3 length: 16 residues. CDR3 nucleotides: TGCGCCAGCAGCTTCGCTAGCGGGAGTACCTACAATGAGCAGTTCTTC. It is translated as CASSFASGSTYNEQFF.

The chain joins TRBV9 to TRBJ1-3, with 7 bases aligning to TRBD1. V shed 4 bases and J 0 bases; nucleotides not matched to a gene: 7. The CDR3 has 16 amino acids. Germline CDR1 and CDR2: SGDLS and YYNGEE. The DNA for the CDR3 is TGTGCCAGCAGCCCCCGGACAGGCTACTCTGGAAACACCATATATTTT. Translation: CASSPRTGYSGNTIYF.

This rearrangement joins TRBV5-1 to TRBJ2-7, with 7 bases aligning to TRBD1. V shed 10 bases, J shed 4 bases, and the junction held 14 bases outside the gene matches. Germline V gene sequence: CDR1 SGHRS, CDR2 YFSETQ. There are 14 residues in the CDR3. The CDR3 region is CASRFGTDTYEQYF. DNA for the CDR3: TGCGCCTCTCGTTTTGGGACAGATACATACGAGCAGTACTTC.

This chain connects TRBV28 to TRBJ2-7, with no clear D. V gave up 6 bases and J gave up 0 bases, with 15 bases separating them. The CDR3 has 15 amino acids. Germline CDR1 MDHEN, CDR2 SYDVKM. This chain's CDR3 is CASRPDQAYSYEQYF. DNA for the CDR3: TGTGCCAGCAGGCCTGACCAGGCTTACTCCTACGAGCAGTACTTC.

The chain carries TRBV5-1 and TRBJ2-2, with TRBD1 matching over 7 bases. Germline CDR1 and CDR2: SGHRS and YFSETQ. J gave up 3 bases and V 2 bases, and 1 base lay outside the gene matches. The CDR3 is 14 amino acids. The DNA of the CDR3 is TGCGCCAGCAGCTTCACAGGGGACACCGGGGAGCTGTTTTTT. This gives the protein CASSFTGDTGELFF.

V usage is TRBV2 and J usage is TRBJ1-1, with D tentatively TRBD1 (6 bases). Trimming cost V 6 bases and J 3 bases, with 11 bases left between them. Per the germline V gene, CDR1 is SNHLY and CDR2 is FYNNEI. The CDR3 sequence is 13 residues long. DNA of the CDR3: TGTGCCAGCAGAGCTAACAGGGACACTGAAGCTTTCTTT. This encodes CASRANRDTEAFF.

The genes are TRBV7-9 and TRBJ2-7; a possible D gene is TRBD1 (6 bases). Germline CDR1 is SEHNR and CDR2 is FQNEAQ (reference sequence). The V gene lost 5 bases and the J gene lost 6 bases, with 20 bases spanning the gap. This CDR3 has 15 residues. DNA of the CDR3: TGTGCCAGCAGCCTACGGGACACAGTCTCTAGCGAGCAGTACTTC. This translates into CASSLRDTVSSEQYF.

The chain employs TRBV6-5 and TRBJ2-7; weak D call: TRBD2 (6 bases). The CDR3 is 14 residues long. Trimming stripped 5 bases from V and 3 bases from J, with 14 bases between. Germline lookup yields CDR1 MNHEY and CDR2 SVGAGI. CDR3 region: CASSPLPGSYEQYF. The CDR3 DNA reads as TGTGCCAGCAGTCCACTGCCCGGGAGCTACGAGCAGTACTTC.

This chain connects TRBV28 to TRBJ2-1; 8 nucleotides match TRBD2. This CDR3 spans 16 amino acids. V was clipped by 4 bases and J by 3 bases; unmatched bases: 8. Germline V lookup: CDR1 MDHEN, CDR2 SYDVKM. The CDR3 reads CASSSQAGALYNEQFF. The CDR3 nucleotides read TGTGCCAGCAGTTCGCAAGCGGGAGCTCTCTACAATGAGCAGTTCTTC.

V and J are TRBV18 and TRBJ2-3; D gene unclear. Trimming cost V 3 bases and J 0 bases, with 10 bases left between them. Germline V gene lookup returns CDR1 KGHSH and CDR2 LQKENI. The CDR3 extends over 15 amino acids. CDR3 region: CASSPFDGSTDTQYF. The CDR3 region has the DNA TGTGCCAGCTCACCTTTCGACGGGAGCACAGATACGCAGTATTTT.

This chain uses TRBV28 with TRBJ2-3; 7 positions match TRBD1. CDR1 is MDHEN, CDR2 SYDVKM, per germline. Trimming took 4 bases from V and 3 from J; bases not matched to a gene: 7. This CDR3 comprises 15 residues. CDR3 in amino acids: CASSSGDRETDTQYF. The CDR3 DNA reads TGTGCCAGCAGTTCCGGAGACAGGGAAACAGATACGCAGTATTTT.

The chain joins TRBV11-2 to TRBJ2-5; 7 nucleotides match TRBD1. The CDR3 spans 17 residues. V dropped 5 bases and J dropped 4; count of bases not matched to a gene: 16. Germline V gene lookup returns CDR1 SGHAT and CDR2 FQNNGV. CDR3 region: CASSPSGPEGARETQYF. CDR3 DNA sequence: TGTGCCAGCAGCCCGTCAGGTCCAGAGGGGGCGAGAGAGACCCAGTACTTC.

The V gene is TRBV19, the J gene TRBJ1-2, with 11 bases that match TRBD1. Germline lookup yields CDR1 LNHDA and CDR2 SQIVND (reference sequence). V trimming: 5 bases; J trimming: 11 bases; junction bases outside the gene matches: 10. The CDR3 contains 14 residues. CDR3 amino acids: CASSQPGTGGTYTF. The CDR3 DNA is TGTGCCAGTAGTCAACCAGGGACAGGGGGAACTTACACCTTC.

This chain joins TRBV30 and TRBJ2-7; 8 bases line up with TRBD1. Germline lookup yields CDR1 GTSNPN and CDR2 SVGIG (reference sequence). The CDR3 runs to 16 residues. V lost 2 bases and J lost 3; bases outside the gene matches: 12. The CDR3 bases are TGTGCCTGGAGTACCCACCCCGGACAGGGAATCTACGAGCAGTACTTC. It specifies CAWSTHPGQGIYEQYF.

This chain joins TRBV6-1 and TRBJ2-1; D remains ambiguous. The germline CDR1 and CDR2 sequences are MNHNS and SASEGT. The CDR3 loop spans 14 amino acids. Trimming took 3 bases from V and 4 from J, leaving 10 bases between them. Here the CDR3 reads CASSENSLYNEQFF. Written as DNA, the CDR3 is TGTGCCAGCAGTGAGAACAGTTTATACAATGAGCAGTTCTTC.

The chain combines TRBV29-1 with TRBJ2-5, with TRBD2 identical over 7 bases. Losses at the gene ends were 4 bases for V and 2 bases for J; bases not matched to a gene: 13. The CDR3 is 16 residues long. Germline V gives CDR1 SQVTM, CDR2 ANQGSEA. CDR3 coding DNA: TGCAGCGTTGGGAAGACAACTAGCGACATTCAAGAGACCCAGTACTTC. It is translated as CSVGKTTSDIQETQYF.

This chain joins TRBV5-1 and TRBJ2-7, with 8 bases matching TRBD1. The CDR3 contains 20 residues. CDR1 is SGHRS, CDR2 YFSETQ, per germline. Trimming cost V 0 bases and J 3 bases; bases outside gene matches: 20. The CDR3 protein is CASSLVRDRMVRVCRYEQYF. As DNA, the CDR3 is TGCGCCAGCAGCTTGGTGCGGGACAGGATGGTCCGGGTTTGTCGCTACGAGCAGTACTTC.

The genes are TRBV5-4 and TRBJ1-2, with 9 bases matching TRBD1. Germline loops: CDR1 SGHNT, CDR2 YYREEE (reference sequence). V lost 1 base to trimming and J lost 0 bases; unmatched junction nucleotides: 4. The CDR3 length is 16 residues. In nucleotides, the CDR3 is TGTGCCAGCAGCTTGCCCAGACAGGGGGCTAACTATGGCTACACCTTC. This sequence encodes CASSLPRQGANYGYTF. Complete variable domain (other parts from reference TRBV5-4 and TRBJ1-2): ETGVTQSPTHLIKTRGQQVTLRCSSQSGHNTVSWYQQALGQGPQFIFQYYREEENGRGNFPPRFSGLQFPNYSSELNVNALELDDSALYLCASSLPRQGANYGYTFGSGTRLTVV.

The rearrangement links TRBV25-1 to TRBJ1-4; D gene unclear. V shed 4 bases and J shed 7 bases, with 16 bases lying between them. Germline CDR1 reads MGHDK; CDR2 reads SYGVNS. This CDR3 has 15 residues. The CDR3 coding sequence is TGTGCCAGCAGTGGACGACTCTCGTCCCGTGAAAAACTGTTTTTT. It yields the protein CASSGRLSSREKLFF.

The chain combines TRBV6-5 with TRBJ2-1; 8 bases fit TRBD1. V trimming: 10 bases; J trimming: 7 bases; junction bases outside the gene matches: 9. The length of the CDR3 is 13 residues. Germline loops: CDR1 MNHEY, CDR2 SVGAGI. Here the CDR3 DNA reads TGTGCCACCCGGGCAGGGGGCGCGAATGAGCAGTTCTTC. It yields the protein CATRAGGANEQFF.